The sequence of this T cell receptor (beta chain) was determined in a study of beta chain features in type 1 diabetes. Only a few counts were recorded for this clone. This CDR3 comprises 15 residues. Germline V gene data show CDR1 as SGDLS and CDR2 as YYNGEE. J was trimmed by 7 bases and V by 0 bases; bases with no gene match: 6. Expressed TCRB transcripts were sequenced after all isolated RNA was converted to cDNA. Here immunoSEQ multiplex PCR was the method, and the copy in TCRdb shows in-frame clones only, minus some. The sample has roughly 300,000 clones, 13% to 15% seen once. The specimen sequenced was central memory CD4+ T cells from blood. The TCR originated in a man aged 25-45 years in good health. The rearrangement uses TRBV9 and TRBJ2-4; 8 positions match TRBD1. This CDR3 reads CASSVGGGQVNIQYF. The CDR3 nucleotides read TGTGCCAGCAGCGTAGGAGGGGGACAGGTCAACATTCAGTACTTC.